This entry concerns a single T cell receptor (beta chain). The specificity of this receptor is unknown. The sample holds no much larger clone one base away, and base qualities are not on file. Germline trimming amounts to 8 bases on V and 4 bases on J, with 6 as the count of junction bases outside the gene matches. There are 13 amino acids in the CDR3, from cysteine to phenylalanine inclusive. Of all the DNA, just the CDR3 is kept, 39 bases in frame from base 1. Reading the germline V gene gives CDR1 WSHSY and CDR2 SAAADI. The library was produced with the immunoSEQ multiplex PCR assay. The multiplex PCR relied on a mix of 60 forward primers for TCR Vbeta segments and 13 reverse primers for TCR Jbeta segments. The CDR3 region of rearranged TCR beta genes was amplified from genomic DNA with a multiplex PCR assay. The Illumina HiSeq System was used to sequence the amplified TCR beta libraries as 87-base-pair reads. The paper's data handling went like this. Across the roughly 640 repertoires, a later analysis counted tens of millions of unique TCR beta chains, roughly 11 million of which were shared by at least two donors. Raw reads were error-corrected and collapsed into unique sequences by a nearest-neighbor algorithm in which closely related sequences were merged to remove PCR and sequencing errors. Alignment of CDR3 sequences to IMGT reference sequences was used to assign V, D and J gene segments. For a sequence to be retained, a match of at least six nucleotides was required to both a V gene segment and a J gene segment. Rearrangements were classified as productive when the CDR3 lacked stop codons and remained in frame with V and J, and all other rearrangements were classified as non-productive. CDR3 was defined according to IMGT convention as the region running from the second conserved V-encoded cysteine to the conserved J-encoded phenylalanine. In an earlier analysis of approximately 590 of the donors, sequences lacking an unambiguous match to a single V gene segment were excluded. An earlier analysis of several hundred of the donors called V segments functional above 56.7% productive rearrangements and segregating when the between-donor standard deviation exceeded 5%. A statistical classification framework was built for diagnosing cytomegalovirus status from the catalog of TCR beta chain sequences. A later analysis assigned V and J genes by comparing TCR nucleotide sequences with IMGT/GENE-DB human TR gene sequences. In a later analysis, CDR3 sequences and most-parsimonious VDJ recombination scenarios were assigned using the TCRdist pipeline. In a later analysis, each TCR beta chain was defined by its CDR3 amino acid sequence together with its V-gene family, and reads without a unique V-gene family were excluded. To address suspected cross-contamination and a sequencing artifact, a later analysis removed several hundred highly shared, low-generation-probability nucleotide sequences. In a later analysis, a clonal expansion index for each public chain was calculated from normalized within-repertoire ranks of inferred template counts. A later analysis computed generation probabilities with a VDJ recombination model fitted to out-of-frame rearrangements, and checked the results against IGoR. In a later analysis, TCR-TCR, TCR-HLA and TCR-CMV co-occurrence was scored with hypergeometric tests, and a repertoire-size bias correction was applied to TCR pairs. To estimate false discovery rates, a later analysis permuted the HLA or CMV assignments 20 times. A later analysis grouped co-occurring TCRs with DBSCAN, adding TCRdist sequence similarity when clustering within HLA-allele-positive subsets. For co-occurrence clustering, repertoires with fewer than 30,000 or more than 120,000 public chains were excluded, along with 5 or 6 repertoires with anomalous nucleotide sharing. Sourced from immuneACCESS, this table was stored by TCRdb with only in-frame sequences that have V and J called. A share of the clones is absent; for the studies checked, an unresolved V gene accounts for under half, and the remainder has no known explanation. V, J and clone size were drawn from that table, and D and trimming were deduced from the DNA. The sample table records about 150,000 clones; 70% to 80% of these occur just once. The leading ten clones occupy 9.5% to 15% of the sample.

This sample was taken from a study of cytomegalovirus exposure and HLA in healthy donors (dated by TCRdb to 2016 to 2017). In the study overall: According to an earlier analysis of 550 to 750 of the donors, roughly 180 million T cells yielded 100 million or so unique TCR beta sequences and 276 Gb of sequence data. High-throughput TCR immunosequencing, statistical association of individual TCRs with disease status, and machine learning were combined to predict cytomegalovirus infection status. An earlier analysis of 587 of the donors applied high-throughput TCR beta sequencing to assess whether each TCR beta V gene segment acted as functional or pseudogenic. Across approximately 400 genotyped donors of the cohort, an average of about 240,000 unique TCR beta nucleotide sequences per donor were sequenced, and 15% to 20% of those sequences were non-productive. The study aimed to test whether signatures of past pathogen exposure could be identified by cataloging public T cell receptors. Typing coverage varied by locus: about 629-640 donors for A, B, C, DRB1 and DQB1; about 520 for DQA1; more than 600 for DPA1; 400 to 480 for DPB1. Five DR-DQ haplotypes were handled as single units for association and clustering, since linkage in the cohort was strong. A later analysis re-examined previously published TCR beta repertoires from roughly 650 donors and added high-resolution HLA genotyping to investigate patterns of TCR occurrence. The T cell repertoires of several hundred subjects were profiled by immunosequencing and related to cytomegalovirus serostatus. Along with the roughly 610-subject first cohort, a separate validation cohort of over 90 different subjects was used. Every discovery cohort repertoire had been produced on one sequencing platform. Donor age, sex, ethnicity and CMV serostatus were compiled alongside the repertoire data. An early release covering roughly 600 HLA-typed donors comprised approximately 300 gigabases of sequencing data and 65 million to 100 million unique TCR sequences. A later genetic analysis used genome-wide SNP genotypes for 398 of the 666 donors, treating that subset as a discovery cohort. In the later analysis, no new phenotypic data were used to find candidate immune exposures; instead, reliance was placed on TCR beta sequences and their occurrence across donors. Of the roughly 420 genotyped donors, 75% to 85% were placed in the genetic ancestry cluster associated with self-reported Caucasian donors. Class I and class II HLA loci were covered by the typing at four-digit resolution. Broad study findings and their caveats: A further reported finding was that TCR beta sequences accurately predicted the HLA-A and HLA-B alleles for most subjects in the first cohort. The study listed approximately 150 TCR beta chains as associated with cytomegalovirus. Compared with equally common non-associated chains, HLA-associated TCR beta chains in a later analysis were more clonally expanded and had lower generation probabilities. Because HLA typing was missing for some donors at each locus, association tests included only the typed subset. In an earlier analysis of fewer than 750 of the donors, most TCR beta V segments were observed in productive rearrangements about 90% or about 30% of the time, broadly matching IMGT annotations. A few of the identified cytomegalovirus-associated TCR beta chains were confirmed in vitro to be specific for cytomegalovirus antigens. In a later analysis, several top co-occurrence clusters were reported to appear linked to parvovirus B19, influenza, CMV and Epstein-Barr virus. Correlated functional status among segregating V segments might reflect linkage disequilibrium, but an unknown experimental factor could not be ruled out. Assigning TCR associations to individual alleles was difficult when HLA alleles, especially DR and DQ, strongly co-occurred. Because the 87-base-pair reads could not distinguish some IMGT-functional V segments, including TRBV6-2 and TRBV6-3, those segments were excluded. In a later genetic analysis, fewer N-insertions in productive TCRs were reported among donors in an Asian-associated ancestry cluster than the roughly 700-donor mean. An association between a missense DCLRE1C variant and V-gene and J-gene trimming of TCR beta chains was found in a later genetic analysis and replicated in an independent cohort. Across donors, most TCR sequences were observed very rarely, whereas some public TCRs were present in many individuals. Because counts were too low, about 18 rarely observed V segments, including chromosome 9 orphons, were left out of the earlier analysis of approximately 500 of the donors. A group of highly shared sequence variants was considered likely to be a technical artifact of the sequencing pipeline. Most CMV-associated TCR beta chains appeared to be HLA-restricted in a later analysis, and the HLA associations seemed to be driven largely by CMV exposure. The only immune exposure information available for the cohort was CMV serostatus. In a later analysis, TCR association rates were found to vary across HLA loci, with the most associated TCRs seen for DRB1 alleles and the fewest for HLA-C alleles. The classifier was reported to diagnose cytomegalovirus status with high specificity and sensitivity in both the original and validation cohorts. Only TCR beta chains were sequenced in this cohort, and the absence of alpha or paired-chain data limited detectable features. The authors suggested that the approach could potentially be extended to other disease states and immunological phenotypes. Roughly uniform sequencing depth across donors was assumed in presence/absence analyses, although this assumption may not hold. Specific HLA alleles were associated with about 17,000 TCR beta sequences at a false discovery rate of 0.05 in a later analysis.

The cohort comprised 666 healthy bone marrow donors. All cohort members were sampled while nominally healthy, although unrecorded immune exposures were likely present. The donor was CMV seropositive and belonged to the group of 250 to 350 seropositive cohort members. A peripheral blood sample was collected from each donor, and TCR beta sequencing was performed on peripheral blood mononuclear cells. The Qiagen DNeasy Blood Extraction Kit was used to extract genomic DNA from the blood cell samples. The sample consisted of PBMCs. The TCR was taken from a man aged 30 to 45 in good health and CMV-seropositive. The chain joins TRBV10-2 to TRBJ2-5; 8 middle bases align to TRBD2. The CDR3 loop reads CASQAGEGETQYF. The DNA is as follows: TGCGCCAGCCAAGCGGGAGAAGGAGAGACCCAGTACTTC.